These 6 T cell receptor beta chains were all obtained from the same sample, sequenced in a study of cytomegalovirus exposure and HLA in healthy donors. In the PCR, 60 Vbeta and 13 Jbeta primers were used. The table came from immunoSEQ multiplex PCR; TCRdb's copy has only in-frame clones and leaves some out. The table counts roughly 120,000 clones; 2.2% lies in the top ten. The sample was PBMCs. The receptor source for this set is a man between 35 and 55 years old in good health and CMV-seronegative.

This rearrangement joins TRBV27 to TRBJ2-1, with TRBD2 matching 15 bases. CDR3 length: 16 amino acids. Germline V gives CDR1 MNHEY, CDR2 SMNVEV (reference sequence). With 9 bases clipped from V and 3 bases from J, the junction kept 6 bases outside the gene matches. The CDR3 sequence is CASSGTSGRIYNEQFF. The CDR3 nucleotides read TGTGCCAGTTCCGGGACTAGCGGGAGGATCTACAATGAGCAGTTCTTC.

V and J are TRBV18 and TRBJ2-1; 8 nucleotides align to TRBD1. CDR3 length equals 13 residues. Germline assignment: CDR1 KGHSH and CDR2 LQKENI. With V trimmed by 6 bases and J by 10 bases, 8 bases remained unmatched. CDR3 sequence reads: CASSNGQGEEQFF. CDR3 coding DNA: TGTGCCAGCTCGAACGGACAGGGAGAGGAGCAGTTCTTC.

J is TRBJ1-2 and V is TRBV30; tentative D call: TRBD1 (5 bases). The germline V gene has CDR1 GTSNPN and CDR2 SVGIG (reference sequence). This CDR3 region has 14 residues. V lost 3 bases and J 0 bases, leaving 11 bases between the germline ends. Written as DNA, the CDR3 is TGTGCCTGGAGATCAGACAGCTCTAACTATGGCTACACCTTC. Protein product: CAWRSDSSNYGYTF.

Notes on this clone: The junction differs from germline at one of its ends, possibly a read error. The chain joins TRBV7-7 to TRBJ1-1, with 8 bases aligning to TRBD1. CDR1 and CDR2 (germline): SSHAT, FNYEAQ (reference sequence). This CDR3 spans 13 amino acids. The CDR3 loop is CASSLTGGTEAFF. As DNA, the CDR3 is TGTGCTAGCAGCCTCACAGGGGGCACTGAAGCTTTCTTT.

J is TRBJ2-5 and V is TRBV7-2; 7 bases agree with TRBD1. The CDR3 is 15 amino acids. V lost 4 bases, J lost 1 base, and 6 bases stayed unmatched. Looked up from germline, CDR1 is SGHTA and CDR2 is FQGNSA. CDR3 region: CASSSFGQAQETQYF. In DNA form, the CDR3 reads TGTGCCAGCAGCTCTTTCGGACAGGCCCAAGAGACCCAGTACTTC.

For the CDR3, the DNA is TGTGCCAGCAGTGACCCTGAACGACAGGGACTCCCTCCGGGTCAAGAGACCCAGTACTTC. Protein sequence: CASSDPERQGLPPGQETQYF. The rearrangement uses TRBV6-1 and TRBJ2-5; a possible D gene is TRBD1 (7 bases). This CDR3 is built from 20 residues. CDR1 is MNHNS and CDR2 is SASEGT in the germline V gene. V dropped 3 bases and J dropped 2 bases, with 28 bases sitting between them.